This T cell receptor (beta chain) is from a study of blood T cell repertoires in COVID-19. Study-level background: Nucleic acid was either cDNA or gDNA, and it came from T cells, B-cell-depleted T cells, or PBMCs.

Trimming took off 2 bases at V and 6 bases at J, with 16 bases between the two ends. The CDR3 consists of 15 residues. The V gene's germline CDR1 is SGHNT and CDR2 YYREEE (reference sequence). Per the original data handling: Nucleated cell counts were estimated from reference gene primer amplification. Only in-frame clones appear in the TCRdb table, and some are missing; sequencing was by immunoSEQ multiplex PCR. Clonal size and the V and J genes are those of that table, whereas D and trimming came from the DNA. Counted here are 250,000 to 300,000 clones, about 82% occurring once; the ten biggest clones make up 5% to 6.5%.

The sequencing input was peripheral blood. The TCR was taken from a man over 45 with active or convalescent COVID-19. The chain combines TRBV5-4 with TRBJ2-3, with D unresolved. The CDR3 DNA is TGTGCCAGCAGCTTAGTGGGCTCCACCAGCGATACGCAGTATTTT. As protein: CASSLVGSTSDTQYF.